Shown below are 27 T cell receptor beta chains from a single sample sequenced in a study of T cells in women clearing cervical HPV infection (dated by TCRdb to the late 2010s). Receptor amplification or capture employed the immunoSEQ multiplex PCR assay. TCRdb carries this immuneACCESS record with in-frame sequences only. Its versions omit some clonotypes, under half of them owing to an unresolved V gene in the studies checked, with the rest unexplained. The sample's own table lists roughly 42,000 clones. The ten largest clonotypes hold approximately 4.8% of the sample. Sequenced: blood buffy coat. Receptors originate from a woman aged 18-70 years with a cervical HPV16 infection that either progressed to CIN3+ or cleared (not recorded which).

Regarding this clone: The sequenced fragment ends 3 residues before the CDR3 boundary, so the rest is inferred from the germline J gene. This chain joins TRBV4-2 and TRBJ2-5; 9 nucleotides align to TRBD2. CDR3 size: 15 residues. The germline gives CDR1 LGHNA, CDR2 YNFKEQ. Losses at the gene ends were 2 bases for V and 3 bases for J; bases not matched to a gene: 4. This CDR3 reads CASSQLSGGKETQYF. The DNA read from the CDR3 is TGTGCCAGCAGCCAACTTAGCGGGGGAAAAGAGACC.

On this clone itself: Sequencing ends 3 residues short of the CDR3 end; the germline J gene provides the rest. This chain links TRBV10-3 with TRBJ2-1; 14 bases match TRBD2. J gave up 5 bases and V 5 bases, and 5 bases lay outside the gene matches. The germline gives CDR1 ENHRY, CDR2 SYGVKD. This CDR3 has 16 residues. The CDR3 reads CAISRTSGGFNNEQFF. CDR3 bases read: TGTGCCATCAGTAGGACTAGCGGGGGGTTTAACAATGAG.

As concerns this clone: The read ends 3 residues shy of where the CDR3 ends; the end is completed using the germline J gene. The V call is TRBV20-1, the J call TRBJ2-3, with D perhaps matching TRBD2 (5 bases). This CDR3 contains 13 residues. Trimming removed 6 bases from V and 2 bases from J, with 12 bases in between. Germline V gene sequence: CDR1 DFQATT, CDR2 SNEGSKA (reference sequence). The covered CDR3 bases are TGCAGTGCCTCGAGCGGCCCCACAGATACG. Translation gives CSASSGPTDT. The whole CDR3 region reads CSASSGPTDTQYF.

Remarks on this clone: The read finishes 3 residues shy of the CDR3 end, and the germline J gene is used to complete it. The chain employs TRBV19 and TRBJ2-7; 11 bases match TRBD1. The CDR3 loop spans 14 amino acids. Trimming cost V 7 bases and J 3 bases; bases outside gene matches: 5. CDR1 and CDR2 (germline): LNHDA, SQIVND (reference sequence). The covered CDR3 bases are TGTGCCAGTACCCCGGGACAGGGGGGCTACGAG. The encoded protein is CASTPGQGGYE. The whole CDR3 is CASTPGQGGYEQYF.

With regard to this clone: The read terminates 3 residues ahead of where the CDR3 ends, so the germline J gene completes it. The V gene is TRBV7-9, the J gene TRBJ1-2; 11 nucleotides align to TRBD1. Losses at the gene ends were 6 bases for V and 1 base for J; bases not matched to a gene: 4. CDR1 and CDR2 from the germline V gene are SEHNR and FQNEAQ (reference sequence). The CDR3 covers 15 residues. CDR3 residues: CASRLDRGHNYGYTF. The part of the CDR3 DNA that was read is TGTGCCAGCAGGCTGGACAGGGGGCATAACTATGGC.

Incomplete CDR3 DNA: TGTGCCTGGAGCGGTGGACAGAACTATGGC. It is translated as CAWSGGQNYG. The full-length CDR3 reads as CAWSGGQNYGYTF. The V call is TRBV30, the J call TRBJ1-2; a weak D match, TRBD1 (6 bases). The read halts 3 residues ahead of the CDR3 end, with the missing end drawn from the germline J gene. In germline, CDR1 is GTSNPN, CDR2 SVGIG (reference sequence). V was pared by 3 bases and J by 2 bases, with 10 bases between. The CDR3 has 13 amino acids.

Turning to this clone: The read ends 3 residues shy of where the CDR3 ends; the end is completed using the germline J gene. The chain has TRBV4-2 and TRBJ2-1, with 8 bases matching TRBD2. Losses at the gene ends were 4 bases for V and 7 bases for J; bases not matched to a gene: 15. Germline CDR1 and CDR2: LGHNA and YNFKEQ. This CDR3 contains 17 residues. CDR3 DNA, as far as it was read: TGTGCCAGCAGCCCCCCGGGTAGCGGGGCCTCTGGGAATGAG. Its protein is CASSPPGSGASGNE. The whole CDR3 reads CASSPPGSGASGNEQFF.

Concerning this clone: Coverage ceases 3 residues before the CDR3 finishes, and the germline J gene fills in the end. The chain couples TRBV7-2 to TRBJ2-5, with 9 bases lining up with TRBD1. Per germline, CDR1 SGHTA and CDR2 FQGNSA. The CDR3 has 14 amino acids. Unmatched junction bases numbered 5, after V lost 5 bases and J lost 4 bases. The CDR3 DNA, read in part, is TGTGCCAGCAGCATTGGACAGGGGTCAGAGACC. As protein: CASSIGQGSET. The whole CDR3 sequence is CASSIGQGSETQYF.

With regard to this clone: The CDR3 end lies 3 residues beyond the end of the read and is filled in from the germline J gene. The chain joins TRBV2 to TRBJ2-3; TRBD2 matches at 10 bases. The J segment lost 1 base and the V segment lost 4 bases, leaving 14 bases of the junction unmatched. In germline, CDR1 is SNHLY, CDR2 FYNNEI. This CDR3 has 19 residues. The sequenced CDR3 bases are TGTGCCAGCAGTGTGTGGAAAGGGTTCCTAGCGGGGGGCACAGATACG. Translated, it gives CASSVWKGFLAGGTDT. The whole CDR3 reads CASSVWKGFLAGGTDTQYF. Using reference TRBV2 and TRBJ2-3 for the parts outside the CDR3, the full variable domain is EPEVTQTPSHQVTQMGQEVILRCVPISNHLYFYWYRQILGQKVEFLVSFYNNEISEKSEIFDDQFSVERPDGSNFTLKIRSTKLEDSAMYFCASSVWKGFLAGGTDTQYFGPGTRLTVL.

Note on this clone: The sequenced fragment ends 3 residues before the CDR3 boundary, so the rest is inferred from the germline J gene. This sequence joins TRBV2 and TRBJ2-5, with 8 bases lining up with TRBD2. Germline CDR1 and CDR2: SNHLY and FYNNEI. CDR3 length equals 16 residues. V gave up 6 bases and J gave up 1 base; unmatched junction bases: 10. The sequenced part of the CDR3 DNA is TGTGCCAGCAGCCATAACAGCGGGGGAGGCCAAGAGACC. Amino acid sequence: CASSHNSGGGQET. The full-length CDR3 reads as CASSHNSGGGQETQYF.

A remark on this clone: The read terminates 3 residues before the CDR3 end, so the remaining end is supplied by the germline J gene. J is TRBJ1-5 and V is TRBV2, with D possibly matching TRBD1 (5 bases). Deletions cut 8 bases from V and 7 bases from J, with 24 bases between. The CDR3 has 16 amino acids. Germline values: CDR1 SNHLY, CDR2 FYNNEI. CDR3 region: CASGQGGRVLLQPQHF. CDR3 DNA (partial): TGTGCCAGCGGCCAAGGTGGCAGGGTCTTGTTACAGCCC. Filled out from reference TRBV2 and TRBJ1-5, the complete variable domain reads EPEVTQTPSHQVTQMGQEVILRCVPISNHLYFYWYRQILGQKVEFLVSFYNNEISEKSEIFDDQFSVERPDGSNFTLKIRSTKLEDSAMYFCASGQGGRVLLQPQHFGDGTRLSIL.

The sequenced CDR3 bases are TGCAGTGCTGTCATGGGGGCGGGGGGCACAGATACG. Translated: CSAVMGAGGTDT. The whole CDR3 sequence is CSAVMGAGGTDTQYF. The rearrangement links TRBV20-1 to TRBJ2-3; tentative D call: TRBD2 (7 bases). The CDR3 end lies 3 residues beyond the end of the read and is filled in from the germline J gene. The CDR3 extends over 15 amino acids. V lost 5 bases to trimming and J lost 1 base, with 16 bases between them. Germline V gives CDR1 DFQATT, CDR2 SNEGSKA (reference sequence).

Worth noting for this clone: The CDR3 end falls 3 residues outside the read, so it is completed with the germline J gene. This chain joins TRBV11-2 and TRBJ2-4; D perhaps matches TRBD2 (5 bases). Trimming took off 7 bases at V and 5 bases at J, with 12 bases between the two ends. This CDR3 has 13 amino acids. Germline assignment: CDR1 SGHAT and CDR2 FQNNGV. The CDR3 loop reads CASTEGLENIQYF. The DNA read from the CDR3 is TGTGCCAGCACCGAAGGACTGGAAAACATT.

As for this clone: The read terminates 3 residues ahead of where the CDR3 ends, so the germline J gene completes it. This chain uses TRBV5-1 with TRBJ2-3, with D tentatively TRBD2 (5 bases). CDR3 length: 16 residues. Trimming took off 0 bases at V and 0 bases at J, with 11 bases between the two ends. Germline V gene lookup returns CDR1 SGHRS and CDR2 YFSETQ. The part of the CDR3 DNA that was read is TGCGCCAGCAGCTTGGCTCTAGCTGAGAGCACAGATACG. Translation gives CASSLALAESTDT. The whole CDR3 sequence is CASSLALAESTDTQYF.

As to this clone: The read comes to an end 3 residues before the CDR3 does, leaving the germline J gene to fill in the end. The J gene is TRBJ2-7, the V gene TRBV20-1; 8 bases fit TRBD1. The CDR3 runs to 13 residues. V dropped 1 base and J dropped 6; count of bases not matched to a gene: 5. The germline CDR1 and CDR2 sequences are DFQATT and SNEGSKA (reference sequence). The CDR3 DNA, read in part, is TGCAGTGCTAGAGTACAGGGGGATGGCGAG. It is translated as CSARVQGDGE. The whole CDR3 region reads CSARVQGDGEQYF.

Worth noting for this clone: The sequenced fragment ends 3 residues before the CDR3 boundary, so the rest is inferred from the germline J gene. V usage is TRBV10-3 and J usage is TRBJ2-6; the match to TRBD1 covers 8 bases. Germline V CDR1 and CDR2: ENHRY, SYGVKD. The CDR3 runs to 16 residues. Unmatched junction bases numbered 8, after V lost 3 bases and J lost 7 bases. This CDR3 is CAISEPDRAVANVLTF. Partial CDR3 DNA: TGTGCCATCAGTGAACCGGACAGGGCGGTCGCCAACGTC.

CDR3 residues: CASLSLSTGVAGYTF. The DNA read from the CDR3 is TGTGCCAGCCTGTCTCTCTCTACAGGCGTCGCAGGC. The rearrangement uses TRBV27 and TRBJ1-2; perhaps TRBD1 as D (5 bases). The DNA ends 3 residues before the CDR3 does, and the rest of the CDR3 is filled in from the germline J gene. This CDR3 region has 15 residues. Germline CDR1 and CDR2: MNHEY and SMNVEV (reference sequence).

Turning to this clone: The CDR3 end lies 3 residues beyond the end of the read and is filled in from the germline J gene. The rearrangement joins TRBV7-2 to TRBJ1-3, with unresolved D. This CDR3 contains 13 residues. V shed 5 bases and J shed 2 bases, with 7 bases lying between them. Germline CDR1 and CDR2: SGHTA and FQGNSA. The CDR3 bases that were read are TGTGCCAGCAGCCCAGATCCTGGAAACACC. Translating gives CASSPDPGNT. The CDR3, in full, reads CASSPDPGNTIYF.

On this clone itself: The CDR3 is cut off 3 residues early in the read; its end comes from the germline J gene. This chain uses TRBV3-1 (or the pseudogene TRBV3-2) with TRBJ1-1; 9 nucleotides agree with TRBD1. The germline V gene has CDR1 LGHDT and CDR2 YNNKEL (reference sequence). The CDR3 is 16 amino acids. Trimming at V came to 4 bases and at J to 6 bases, leaving 12 bases not matched to a gene. The CDR3 sequence: CASSLMTGGVYPEAFF. CDR3 bases read: TGTGCCAGCAGCCTGATGACAGGGGGAGTCTACCCTGAA.

The covered CDR3 bases are TGTGCCAGCAGTGAAGCGGCATCCTACGAG. Translated: CASSEAASYE. Given in full, the CDR3 is CASSEAASYEQYF. The J gene is TRBJ2-7, the V gene TRBV6-1; D not resolved. The read ends 3 residues shy of where the CDR3 ends; the end is completed using the germline J gene. CDR1 is MNHNS and CDR2 is SASEGT in the germline V gene. Trimming took off 0 bases at V and 1 base at J, with 4 bases between the two ends. The CDR3 has 13 amino acids.

Of note for this clone: The sequenced fragment ends 3 residues before the CDR3 boundary, so the rest is inferred from the germline J gene. The rearrangement uses TRBV5-4 and TRBJ1-3; D gene ambiguous. CDR1 SGHNT and CDR2 YYREEE come from the germline V gene (reference sequence). The CDR3 runs to 15 residues. V was trimmed by 5 bases and J by 0 bases, leaving 12 bases between them. The CDR3 spells CASSSDYFSGNTIYF. Incomplete CDR3 DNA: TGTGCCAGCAGTTCAGACTACTTCTCTGGAAACACC.

Regarding this clone: The missing CDR3 end, 3 residues past where the read stops, is filled in from the germline J gene. The rearrangement joins TRBV19 to TRBJ2-2; D is undetermined. The CDR3 totals 14 residues. Trimming removed 7 bases at V and 2 bases at J, with 11 bases between. Germline assignment: CDR1 LNHDA and CDR2 SQIVND (reference sequence). CDR3 in amino acids: CASKVAFNTGELFF. The CDR3 bases that were read are TGTGCCAGTAAGGTGGCCTTTAACACCGGGGAG.

On this clone itself: The read finishes 3 residues shy of the CDR3 end, and the germline J gene is used to complete it. This rearrangement joins TRBV20-1 to TRBJ2-3, with 15 positions matching TRBD2. There are 14 residues in the CDR3. Trimming cost V 6 bases and J 6 bases; bases outside gene matches: 4. Germline V gene lookup returns CDR1 DFQATT and CDR2 SNEGSKA (reference sequence). CDR3 amino acids: CSAGTSGGRDTQYF. CDR3 bases read: TGCAGTGCAGGGACTAGCGGGGGGCGGGATACG.

Comments on this clone: Read data end 3 residues before the CDR3 end; the end is taken from the germline J gene. V usage is TRBV20-1 and J usage is TRBJ2-1; no clear D gene. The CDR3 length is 16 residues. From germline, CDR1 is DFQATT and CDR2 SNEGSKA (reference sequence). Trimming took off 0 bases at V and 0 bases at J, with 12 bases between the two ends. The chain's CDR3 is CSARDPRIVSYNEQFF. The covered CDR3 bases are TGCAGTGCTAGAGATCCCAGGATCGTCTCCTACAATGAG.

About this clone: The read terminates 3 residues ahead of where the CDR3 ends, so the germline J gene completes it. J is TRBJ1-5 and V is TRBV7-9, with 7 bases matching TRBD1. Unmatched junction bases numbered 3, after V lost 5 bases and J lost 2 bases. The length of the CDR3 is 14 residues. CDR1 is SEHNR, CDR2 FQNEAQ, per germline (reference sequence). This CDR3 is CASSDGQGNQPQHF. The DNA read from the CDR3 is TGTGCCAGCAGCGACGGACAGGGCAATCAGCCC.

As for this clone: Read data end 3 residues before the CDR3 end; the end is taken from the germline J gene. This chain uses TRBV5-1 with TRBJ2-1; 7 positions match TRBD1. The CDR3 runs 14 residues. From germline, CDR1 is SGHRS and CDR2 YFSETQ. Losses at the gene ends were 4 bases for V and 6 bases for J; bases not matched to a gene: 7. The sequenced part of the CDR3 DNA is TGCGCCAGCAGCCCCAATGGACAGGTCAATGAG. Amino acids: CASSPNGQVNE. In full, the CDR3 reads CASSPNGQVNEQFF. Based on the CDR3 plus reference TRBV5-1 and TRBJ2-1, the full variable domain is KAGVTQTPRYLIKTRGQQVTLSCSPISGHRSVSWYQQTPGQGLQFLFEYFSETQRNKGNFPGRFSGRQFSNSRSEMNVSTLELGDSALYLCASSPNGQVNEQFFGPGTRLTVL.

CDR3 DNA, as far as it was read: TGTGCCATCATGGGAAGCGGGGGGGGGAATGAG. It is translated as CAIMGSGGGNE. Given in full, the CDR3 is CAIMGSGGGNEQFF. The chain joins TRBV10-3 to TRBJ2-1; the match to TRBD2 covers 10 bases. Sequencing ends 3 residues short of the CDR3 end; the germline J gene provides the rest. The germline V gene encodes CDR1 ENHRY and CDR2 SYGVKD. The V gene end was trimmed by 7 bases and the J gene end by 7 bases; junction bases not matched to a gene: 7. The length of the CDR3 is 14 residues.